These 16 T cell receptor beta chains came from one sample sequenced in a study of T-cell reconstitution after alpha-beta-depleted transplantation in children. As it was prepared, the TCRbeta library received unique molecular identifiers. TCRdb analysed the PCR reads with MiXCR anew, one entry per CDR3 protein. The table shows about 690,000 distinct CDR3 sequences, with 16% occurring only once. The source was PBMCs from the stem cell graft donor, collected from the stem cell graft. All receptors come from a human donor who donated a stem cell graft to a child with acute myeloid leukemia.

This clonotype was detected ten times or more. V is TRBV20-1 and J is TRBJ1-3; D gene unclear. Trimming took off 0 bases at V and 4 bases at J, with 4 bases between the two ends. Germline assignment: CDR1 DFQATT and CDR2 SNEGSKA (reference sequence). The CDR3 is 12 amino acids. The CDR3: CSARESGNTIYF. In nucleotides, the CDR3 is TGCAGTGCTAGAGAATCGGGAAACACCATATATTTT.

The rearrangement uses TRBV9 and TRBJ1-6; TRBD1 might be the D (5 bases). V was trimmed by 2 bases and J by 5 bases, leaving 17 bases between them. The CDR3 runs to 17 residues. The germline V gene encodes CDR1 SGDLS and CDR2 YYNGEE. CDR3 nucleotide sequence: TGTGCCAGCAGCGTGGGGTCCAGGGCGTTGGATAATTCACCCCTCCACTTT. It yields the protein CASSVGSRALDNSPLHF.

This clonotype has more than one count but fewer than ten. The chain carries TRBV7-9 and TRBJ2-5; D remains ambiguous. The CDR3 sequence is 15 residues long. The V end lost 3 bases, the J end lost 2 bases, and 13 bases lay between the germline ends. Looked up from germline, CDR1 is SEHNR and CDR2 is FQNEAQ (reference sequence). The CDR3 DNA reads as TGTGCCAGCAGCTTTGGGCTGTCAGTACAAGAGACCCAGTACTTC. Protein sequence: CASSFGLSVQETQYF.

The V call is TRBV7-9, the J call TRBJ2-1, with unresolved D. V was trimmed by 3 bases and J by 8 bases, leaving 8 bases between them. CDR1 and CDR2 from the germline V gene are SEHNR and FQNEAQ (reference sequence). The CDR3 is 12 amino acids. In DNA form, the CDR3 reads TGTGCCAGCAGCTTTGCGGAATATGAGCAGTTCTTC. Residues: CASSFAEYEQFF.

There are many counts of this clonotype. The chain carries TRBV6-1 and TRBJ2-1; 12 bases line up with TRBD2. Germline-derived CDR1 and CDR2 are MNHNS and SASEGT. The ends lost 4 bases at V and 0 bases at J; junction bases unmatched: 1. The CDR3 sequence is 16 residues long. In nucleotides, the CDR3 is TGTGCCAGCAGTGGACTAGCGGGGGTCTCCTACAATGAGCAGTTCTTC. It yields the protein CASSGLAGVSYNEQFF.

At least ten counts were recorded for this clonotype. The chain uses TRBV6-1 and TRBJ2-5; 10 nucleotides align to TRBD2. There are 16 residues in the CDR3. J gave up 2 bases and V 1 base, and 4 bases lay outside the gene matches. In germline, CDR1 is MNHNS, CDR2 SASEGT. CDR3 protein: CASSEGVSGGQETQYF. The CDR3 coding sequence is TGTGCCAGCAGTGAAGGGGTTAGCGGGGGGCAAGAGACCCAGTACTTC.

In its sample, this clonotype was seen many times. CDR3 DNA sequence: TGCAGTGCTAGCGACAACTATGGCTACACCTTC. Translation gives CSASDNYGYTF. The chain is built from TRBV20-1 and TRBJ1-2; D not certain. Deletions cut 3 bases from V and 2 bases from J, with 4 bases between. CDR1 and CDR2 from the germline V gene are DFQATT and SNEGSKA (reference sequence). The CDR3 loop spans 11 amino acids.

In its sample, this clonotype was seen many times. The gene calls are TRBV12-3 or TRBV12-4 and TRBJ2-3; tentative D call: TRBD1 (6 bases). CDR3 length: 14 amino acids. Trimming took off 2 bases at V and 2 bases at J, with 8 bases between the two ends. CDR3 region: CASSLTGPTDTQYF. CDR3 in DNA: TGTGCCAGCAGTTTAACAGGGCCCACAGATACGCAGTATTTT.

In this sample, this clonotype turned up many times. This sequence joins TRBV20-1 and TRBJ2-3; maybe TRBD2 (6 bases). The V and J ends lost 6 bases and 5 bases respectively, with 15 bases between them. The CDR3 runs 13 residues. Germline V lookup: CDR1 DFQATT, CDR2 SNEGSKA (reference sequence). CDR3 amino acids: CSAERGVRDTQYF. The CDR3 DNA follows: TGCAGTGCCGAACGCGGGGTTCGAGATACGCAGTATTTT.

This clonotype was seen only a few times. The CDR3 reads CASSPSDRPSYNEQFF. The CDR3 DNA reads as TGTGCCAGCAGCCCGTCCGACAGGCCATCCTACAATGAGCAGTTCTTC. The V and J genes are TRBV13 and TRBJ2-1; possibly TRBD1 for D (6 bases). Germline assignment: CDR1 PRHDT and CDR2 FYEKMQ (reference sequence). This CDR3 is 16 amino acids long. Trimming removed 5 bases from V and 1 base from J, with 15 bases in between.

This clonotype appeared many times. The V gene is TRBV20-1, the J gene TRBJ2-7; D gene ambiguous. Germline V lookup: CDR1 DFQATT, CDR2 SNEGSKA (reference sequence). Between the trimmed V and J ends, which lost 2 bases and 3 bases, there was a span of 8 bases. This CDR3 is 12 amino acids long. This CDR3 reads CSARSPNYEQYF. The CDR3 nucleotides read TGCAGTGCTAGAAGTCCCAACTACGAGCAGTACTTC.

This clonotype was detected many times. CDR3 coding DNA: TGTGCCATCAGTGCGGGACAGAACTTTATGAACACTGAAGCTTTCTTT. Translating gives CAISAGQNFMNTEAFF. The gene calls are TRBV10-3 and TRBJ1-1, with 7 bases aligning to TRBD1. This CDR3 region has 16 residues. Losses at the gene ends were 4 bases for V and 0 bases for J; bases not matched to a gene: 8. From germline, CDR1 is ENHRY and CDR2 SYGVKD.

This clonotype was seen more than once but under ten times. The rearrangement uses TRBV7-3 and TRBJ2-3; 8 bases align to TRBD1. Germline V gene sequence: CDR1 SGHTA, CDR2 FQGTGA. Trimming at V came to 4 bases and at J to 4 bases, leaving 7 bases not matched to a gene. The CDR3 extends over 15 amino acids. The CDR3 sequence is CASSSRGRVPDTQYF. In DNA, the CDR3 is TGTGCCAGCAGCTCCAGGGGGCGCGTCCCAGATACGCAGTATTTT.

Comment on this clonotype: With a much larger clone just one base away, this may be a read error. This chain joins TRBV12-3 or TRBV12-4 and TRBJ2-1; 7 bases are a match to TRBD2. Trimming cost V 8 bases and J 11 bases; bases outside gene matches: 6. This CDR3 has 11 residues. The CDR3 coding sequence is TGTGCCAGCGGGACTACCCATCAGCAGTTCTTC. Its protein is CASGTTHQQFF.

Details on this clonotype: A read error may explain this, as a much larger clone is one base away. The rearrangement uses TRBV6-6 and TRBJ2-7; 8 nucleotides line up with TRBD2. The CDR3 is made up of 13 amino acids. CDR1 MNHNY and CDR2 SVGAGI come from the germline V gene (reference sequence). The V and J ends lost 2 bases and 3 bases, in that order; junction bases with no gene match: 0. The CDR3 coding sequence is TGTGCCAGCAGTTACGCGGGGGGCTACGAGCAGTACTTC. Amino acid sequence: CASSYAGGYEQYF.

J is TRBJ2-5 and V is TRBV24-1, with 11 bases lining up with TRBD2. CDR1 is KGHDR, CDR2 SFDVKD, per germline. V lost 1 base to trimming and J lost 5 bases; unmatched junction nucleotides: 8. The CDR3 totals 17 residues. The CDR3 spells CATSDFPNPSGGETQYF. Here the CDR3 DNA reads TGTGCCACCAGTGATTTTCCAAACCCTAGCGGGGGGGAGACCCAGTACTTC.